This T cell receptor (beta chain) is from a study of cytomegalovirus exposure and HLA in healthy donors. Study as a whole: As released early, the data held 70 million to 100 million unique TCRs from HLA-typed donors. Study outcomes and limitations: Whilst most TCR sequences proved rare, a subset of public TCRs occurred across many donors. Accurate prediction of HLA-A and HLA-B alleles (for most subjects) was reportedly achieved from TCR beta sequences. An ancestry cluster, one associated with Asian ancestry, reportedly showed fewer N-insertions than the approximately 670-donor mean in a later analysis.

This CDR3 has 12 amino acids. After removal of 7 bases from V and 7 bases from J, the junction contained 1 base not matched to a gene. CDR1 SNHLY and CDR2 FYNNEI come from the germline V gene. The PCR was carried out with 60 Vbeta primers and 13 Jbeta primers. The table came from immunoSEQ multiplex PCR; TCRdb's copy has only in-frame clones and leaves some out. This sample has over 70,000 clones; less than 75% occur once, and the top ten carry about 7.6%. As for this clone: Its cognate antigen is unknown.

The material sequenced was PBMCs. The chain links TRBV2 to TRBJ1-5, with 10 bases aligning to TRBD1. The TCR was taken from a middle-aged man in good health and CMV-seropositive. The CDR3 nucleotides read TGTGCCAGCACGACAGGGGGCCAGCCCCAGCATTTT. The encoded protein is CASTTGGQPQHF. Full variable domain (rest looked up from reference TRBV2 and TRBJ1-5): EPEVTQTPSHQVTQMGQEVILRCVPISNHLYFYWYRQILGQKVEFLVSFYNNEISEKSEIFDDQFSVERPDGSNFTLKIRSTKLEDSAMYFCASTTGGQPQHFGDGTRLSIL.